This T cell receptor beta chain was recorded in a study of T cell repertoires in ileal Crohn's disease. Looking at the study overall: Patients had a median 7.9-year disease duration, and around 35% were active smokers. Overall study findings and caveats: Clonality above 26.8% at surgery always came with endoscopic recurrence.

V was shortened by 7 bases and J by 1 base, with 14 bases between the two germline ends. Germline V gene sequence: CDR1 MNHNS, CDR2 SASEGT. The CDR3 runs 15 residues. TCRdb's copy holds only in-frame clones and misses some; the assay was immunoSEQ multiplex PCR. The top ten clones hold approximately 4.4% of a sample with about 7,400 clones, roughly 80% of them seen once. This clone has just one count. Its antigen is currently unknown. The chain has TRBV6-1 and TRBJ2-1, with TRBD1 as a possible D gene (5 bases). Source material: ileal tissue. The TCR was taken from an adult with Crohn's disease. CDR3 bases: TGTGCCAGCAAGGGCGTAAGGGGTTCCTACAATGAGCAGTTCTTC. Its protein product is CASKGVRGSYNEQFF.